These T cell receptor beta chains were read from a single sample in a study of cytomegalovirus exposure and HLA in healthy donors. Data came from immunoSEQ multiplex PCR; TCRdb stores just in-frame clones and leaves some out. Its table records 150,000 to 200,000 clones. Sequencing was performed on PBMCs. The receptors originated from a man aged 25-45 years in good health and CMV-seronegative. CDR3s include the opening cysteine and the closing phenylalanine or tryptophan. Each record gives: V gene, CDR3 length, J gene, D gene, CDR3 DNA, CDR3 protein. A D gene is named only where the DNA matches it firmly.

v_call: TRBV5-1
cdr3_length: 14
j_call: TRBJ2-1
d_call: -
cdr3_nt: TGCGCCAGCAGCGGGAGCGGCTCCTACAATGAGCAGTTCTTC
cdr3_aa: CASSGSGSYNEQFF

v_call: TRBV6-6
cdr3_length: 13
j_call: TRBJ2-7
d_call: -
cdr3_nt: TGTGCCAGCAAAACAGGACTATCTCACGAGCAGTACTTC
cdr3_aa: CASKTGLSHEQYF

v_call: TRBV2
cdr3_length: 11
j_call: TRBJ2-5
d_call: -
cdr3_nt: TGTGCCAGCACGTACCAAGAGACCCAGTACTTC
cdr3_aa: CASTYQETQYF

v_call: TRBV28
cdr3_length: 13
j_call: TRBJ2-1
d_call: TRBD1
cdr3_nt: TGTGCCAGTCAAACAGGGGGCTACAATGAGCAGTTCTTC
cdr3_aa: CASQTGGYNEQFF

v_call: TRBV4-1
cdr3_length: 21
j_call: TRBJ1-2
d_call: TRBD1
cdr3_nt: TGCGCCAGCAGCCTCCACCACCGGGACAGGGGGACCTTTGGAGACAACTATGGCTACACCTTC
cdr3_aa: CASSLHHRDRGTFGDNYGYTF

v_call: TRBV28
cdr3_length: 13
j_call: TRBJ2-3
d_call: -
cdr3_nt: TGTGCCAGCAGTTCCCCGGTCACAGATACGCAGTATTTT
cdr3_aa: CASSSPVTDTQYF

v_call: TRBV13
cdr3_length: 14
j_call: TRBJ1-1
d_call: TRBD1
cdr3_nt: TGTGCCAGCAGCCCAGGGACAGTGTCCCCTGAAGCTTTCTTT
cdr3_aa: CASSPGTVSPEAFF

v_call: TRBV5-1
cdr3_length: 15
j_call: TRBJ2-7
d_call: TRBD2
cdr3_nt: TGCGCCAGCAGCTCCTTTAGCGGGAGCCCCTACGAGCAGTACTTC
cdr3_aa: CASSSFSGSPYEQYF

v_call: TRBV11-2
cdr3_length: 12
j_call: TRBJ2-1
d_call: -
cdr3_nt: TGTGCCAGCAGCTCTCAGCGGAATGAGCAGTTCTTC
cdr3_aa: CASSSQRNEQFF

v_call: TRBV11-2
cdr3_length: 14
j_call: TRBJ2-3
d_call: -
cdr3_nt: TGTGCCAGCAGCTTACCCCAAGGGGGAGATACGCAGTATTTT
cdr3_aa: CASSLPQGGDTQYF

v_call: TRBV5-4
cdr3_length: 15
j_call: TRBJ2-1
d_call: TRBD2
cdr3_nt: TGTGCCAGCAGCCTGAGCGGGATAGGCGGCAATGAGCAGTTCTTC
cdr3_aa: CASSLSGIGGNEQFF

v_call: TRBV6-5
cdr3_length: 15
j_call: TRBJ1-1
d_call: TRBD1
cdr3_nt: TGTGCCAGCGGCGAAACAGGGGGCGCGGGTACTGAAGCTTTCTTT
cdr3_aa: CASGETGGAGTEAFF

v_call: TRBV6-6
cdr3_length: 14
j_call: TRBJ1-2
d_call: -
cdr3_nt: TGTGCCAGCAGTTACCAAACAGCTAACTATGGCTACACCTTC
cdr3_aa: CASSYQTANYGYTF

v_call: TRBV10-3
cdr3_length: 13
j_call: TRBJ2-5
d_call: TRBD1
cdr3_nt: TGTGCCATCAGTATACAGGGGGGACGGGCCCAGTACTTC
cdr3_aa: CAISIQGGRAQYF

v_call: TRBV28
cdr3_length: 15
j_call: TRBJ1-5
d_call: TRBD1
cdr3_nt: TGTGCCAGCAGTTTACAGGGGGGAAGCAATCAGCCCCAGCATTTT
cdr3_aa: CASSLQGGSNQPQHF

v_call: TRBV5-1
cdr3_length: 16
j_call: TRBJ2-2
d_call: -
cdr3_nt: TGCGCCAGCAGCACAGACCGACTAGGTGTCACCGGGGAGCTGTTTTTT
cdr3_aa: CASSTDRLGVTGELFF

v_call: TRBV29-1
cdr3_length: 11
j_call: TRBJ1-4
d_call: -
cdr3_nt: TGCAGCGTTTCCCAGGGGAAAAAACTGTTTTTT
cdr3_aa: CSVSQGKKLFF

v_call: TRBV5-1
cdr3_length: 14
j_call: TRBJ2-1
d_call: -
cdr3_nt: TGCGCCAGCAACTTACTAGGTGTCCGGGGTGAGCAGTTCTTC
cdr3_aa: CASNLLGVRGEQFF

v_call: TRBV4-1
cdr3_length: 15
j_call: TRBJ2-5
d_call: -
cdr3_nt: TGCGCCAGCAGCCAATTCGGTCCTCGTCGGGAGACCCAGTACTTC
cdr3_aa: CASSQFGPRRETQYF

v_call: TRBV27
cdr3_length: 15
j_call: TRBJ1-1
d_call: -
cdr3_nt: TGTGCCAGCAGTTTGGAATGGGACATGGGCACTGAAGCTTTCTTT
cdr3_aa: CASSLEWDMGTEAFF

v_call: TRBV7-9
cdr3_length: 17
j_call: TRBJ1-2
d_call: TRBD1
cdr3_nt: TGTGCCAGCAGCTTAGGGACAGGGGGCGCACAGAGGAATGGCTACACCTTC
cdr3_aa: CASSLGTGGAQRNGYTF

v_call: TRBV7-2
cdr3_length: 12
j_call: TRBJ1-5
d_call: -
cdr3_nt: TGTGCCAGCAGCAAAAACTATCAGCCCCAGCATTTT
cdr3_aa: CASSKNYQPQHF

v_call: TRBV6-5
cdr3_length: 15
j_call: TRBJ2-1
d_call: TRBD2
cdr3_nt: TGTGCCAGCAGTTACGCTGGGACTAGCGGGAATGAGCAGTTCTTC
cdr3_aa: CASSYAGTSGNEQFF

v_call: TRBV6-1
cdr3_length: 16
j_call: TRBJ1-2
d_call: -
cdr3_nt: TGTGCCAGCAGTGAACGCCAGGGCGCGCCTAACTATGGCTACACCTTC
cdr3_aa: CASSERQGAPNYGYTF

v_call: TRBV6-1
cdr3_length: 15
j_call: TRBJ1-4
d_call: -
cdr3_nt: TGTGCCAGCAGTGGACGCTTCGGAGGCGATGAAAAACTGTTTTTT
cdr3_aa: CASSGRFGGDEKLFF

v_call: TRBV5-1
cdr3_length: 16
j_call: TRBJ2-1
d_call: TRBD2
cdr3_nt: TGCGCCAGCAGCTTGGCCGCGGGAGTGGTGAACAATGAGCAGTTCTTC
cdr3_aa: CASSLAAGVVNNEQFF

v_call: TRBV7-9
cdr3_length: 13
j_call: TRBJ1-2
d_call: TRBD1
cdr3_nt: TGTGCCAGCAGCCCCGACAGGGACTATGGCTACACCTTC
cdr3_aa: CASSPDRDYGYTF

v_call: TRBV29-1
cdr3_length: 14
j_call: TRBJ2-7
d_call: TRBD1
cdr3_nt: TGCAGCGTCCGAACCGGGACAGGGGGCTACGAGCAGTACTTC
cdr3_aa: CSVRTGTGGYEQYF

v_call: TRBV5-1
cdr3_length: 14
j_call: TRBJ1-1
d_call: -
cdr3_nt: TGCGCCAGCAGCGGGACTGCGATGAACACTGAAGCTTTCTTT
cdr3_aa: CASSGTAMNTEAFF

v_call: TRBV29-1
cdr3_length: 13
j_call: TRBJ1-2
d_call: -
cdr3_nt: TGCAGCGTCGGGGTCGAGGCTAACTATGGCTACACCTTC
cdr3_aa: CSVGVEANYGYTF

v_call: TRBV5-1
cdr3_length: 14
j_call: TRBJ1-3
d_call: -
cdr3_nt: TGCGCCAGCAGCCAAACAGTCTCTGGAAACACCATATATTTT
cdr3_aa: CASSQTVSGNTIYF

v_call: TRBV18
cdr3_length: 14
j_call: TRBJ1-1
d_call: -
cdr3_nt: TGTGCCAGCTCGCTCGACAGGCTTCTCACTGAAGCTTTCTTT
cdr3_aa: CASSLDRLLTEAFF

v_call: TRBV5-1
cdr3_length: 13
j_call: TRBJ2-5
d_call: -
cdr3_nt: TGCGCCAGCAGCTTGCCTAGCGTGGGGGAGCAGTACTTC
cdr3_aa: CASSLPSVGEQYF

v_call: TRBV6-1
cdr3_length: 17
j_call: TRBJ2-7
d_call: TRBD1
cdr3_nt: TGTGCCAGCGGTCAAGGGACAGGAGGCCTGTTTGCGTACGAGCAGTACTTC
cdr3_aa: CASGQGTGGLFAYEQYF

v_call: TRBV28
cdr3_length: 16
j_call: TRBJ1-2
d_call: -
cdr3_nt: TGTGCCAGCAGTTTCGGTCTTTCGGGGGTAATCTATGGCTACACCTTC
cdr3_aa: CASSFGLSGVIYGYTF

v_call: TRBV2
cdr3_length: 14
j_call: TRBJ1-5
d_call: TRBD1
cdr3_nt: TGTGCCAGCAGTGTTCACAGGGGGAATCAGCCCCAGCATTTT
cdr3_aa: CASSVHRGNQPQHF

v_call: TRBV4-1
cdr3_length: 18
j_call: TRBJ2-1
d_call: TRBD2
cdr3_nt: TGCGCCAGCAGCCAAGAACATGCGACTAGCGGGAGTGTCTTTGAGCAGTTCTTC
cdr3_aa: CASSQEHATSGSVFEQFF

v_call: TRBV11-2
cdr3_length: 15
j_call: TRBJ2-4
d_call: -
cdr3_nt: TGTGCCAGCAGCCTCCATGGGCAGCCTAAAAACATTCAGTACTTC
cdr3_aa: CASSLHGQPKNIQYF

v_call: TRBV5-1
cdr3_length: 15
j_call: TRBJ1-2
d_call: TRBD1
cdr3_nt: TGCGCCAGCAGCTTGGGGGACAGCGCTCTCTATGGCTACACCTTC
cdr3_aa: CASSLGDSALYGYTF

v_call: TRBV4-1
cdr3_length: 13
j_call: TRBJ1-1
d_call: -
cdr3_nt: TGCGCCAGCTCCCCAGGCGGGCAGACTGAAGCTTTCTTT
cdr3_aa: CASSPGGQTEAFF

v_call: TRBV10-3
cdr3_length: 19
j_call: TRBJ2-6
d_call: TRBD1
cdr3_nt: TGTGCCATCAGTGGGACAGGGACGGAGAAGAGCTCTGGGGCCAACGTCCTGACTTTC
cdr3_aa: CAISGTGTEKSSGANVLTF

v_call: TRBV10-3
cdr3_length: 14
j_call: TRBJ2-7
d_call: TRBD2
cdr3_nt: TGTGCCATCAGCACAGGACTAGTCTCCTACGAGCAGTACTTC
cdr3_aa: CAISTGLVSYEQYF

v_call: TRBV9
cdr3_length: 13
j_call: TRBJ2-1
d_call: TRBD2
cdr3_nt: TGTGCCAGCAGCGTTAGCGGGAGGGATGAGCAGTTCTTC
cdr3_aa: CASSVSGRDEQFF

v_call: TRBV7-6
cdr3_length: 16
j_call: TRBJ2-3
d_call: TRBD2
cdr3_nt: TGTGCCAGCAGCTTAGCAGCGGGACGCAGCACAGATACGCAGTATTTT
cdr3_aa: CASSLAAGRSTDTQYF

v_call: TRBV29-1
cdr3_length: 14
j_call: TRBJ1-1
d_call: TRBD1
cdr3_nt: TGCAGCGTTGAAAGGGGACAGGGGGCTTCGGAAGCTTTCTTT
cdr3_aa: CSVERGQGASEAFF

v_call: TRBV7-8
cdr3_length: 15
j_call: TRBJ2-1
d_call: TRBD1
cdr3_nt: TGTGCCAGCAGCCGCCCGGGACAGGGGAGGAATGAGCAGTTCTTC
cdr3_aa: CASSRPGQGRNEQFF

v_call: TRBV30
cdr3_length: 13
j_call: TRBJ2-5
d_call: -
cdr3_nt: TGTGCCTGGGCCCGGGGAGAGGGAGAGACCCAGTACTTC
cdr3_aa: CAWARGEGETQYF

v_call: TRBV6-1
cdr3_length: 15
j_call: TRBJ1-1
d_call: -
cdr3_nt: TGTGCCAGCAGTAAGAGGACAGCCATGAACACTGAAGCTTTCTTT
cdr3_aa: CASSKRTAMNTEAFF

v_call: TRBV6-4
cdr3_length: 15
j_call: TRBJ2-3
d_call: TRBD2
cdr3_nt: TGTGCCAGCAGTGAAAGCGGGGGGAACACAGATACGCAGTATTTT
cdr3_aa: CASSESGGNTDTQYF

v_call: TRBV16
cdr3_length: 13
j_call: TRBJ2-1
d_call: -
cdr3_nt: TGTGCCAGCAGCCAATCCTCGGAGGGCCAGCAGTTCTTC
cdr3_aa: CASSQSSEGQQFF